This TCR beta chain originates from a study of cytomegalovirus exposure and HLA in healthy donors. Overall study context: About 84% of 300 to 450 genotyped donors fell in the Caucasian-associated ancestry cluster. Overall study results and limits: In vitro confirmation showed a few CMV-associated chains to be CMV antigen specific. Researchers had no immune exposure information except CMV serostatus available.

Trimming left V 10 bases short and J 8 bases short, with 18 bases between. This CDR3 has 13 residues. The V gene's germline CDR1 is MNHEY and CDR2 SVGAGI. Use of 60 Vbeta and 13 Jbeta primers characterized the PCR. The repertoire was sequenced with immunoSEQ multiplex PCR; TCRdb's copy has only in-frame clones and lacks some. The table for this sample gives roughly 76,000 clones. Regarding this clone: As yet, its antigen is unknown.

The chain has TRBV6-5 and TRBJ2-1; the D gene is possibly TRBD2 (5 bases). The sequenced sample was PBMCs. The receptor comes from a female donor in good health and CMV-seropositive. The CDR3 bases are TGTGCCACCCGGAGCGGACCGTATGATGAGCAGTTCTTC. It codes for CATRSGPYDEQFF.